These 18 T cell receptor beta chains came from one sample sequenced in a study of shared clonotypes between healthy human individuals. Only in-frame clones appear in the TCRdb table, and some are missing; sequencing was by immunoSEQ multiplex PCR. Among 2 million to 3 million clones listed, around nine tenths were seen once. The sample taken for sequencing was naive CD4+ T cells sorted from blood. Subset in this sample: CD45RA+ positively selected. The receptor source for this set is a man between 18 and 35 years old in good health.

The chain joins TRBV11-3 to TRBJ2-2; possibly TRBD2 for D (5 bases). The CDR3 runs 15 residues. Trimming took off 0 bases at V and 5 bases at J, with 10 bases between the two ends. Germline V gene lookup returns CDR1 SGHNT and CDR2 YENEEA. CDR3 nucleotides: TGTGCCAGCAGCTTAGATAGCGTCGGGACCGGGGAGCTGTTTTTT. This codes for CASSLDSVGTGELFF.

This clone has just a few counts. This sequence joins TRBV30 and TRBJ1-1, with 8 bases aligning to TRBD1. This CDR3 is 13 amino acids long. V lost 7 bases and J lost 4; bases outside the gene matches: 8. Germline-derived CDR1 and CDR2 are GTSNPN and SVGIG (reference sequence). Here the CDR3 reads CASSFDRGTEAFF. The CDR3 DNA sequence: TGTGCCTCTTCTTTTGACAGGGGCACTGAAGCTTTCTTT.

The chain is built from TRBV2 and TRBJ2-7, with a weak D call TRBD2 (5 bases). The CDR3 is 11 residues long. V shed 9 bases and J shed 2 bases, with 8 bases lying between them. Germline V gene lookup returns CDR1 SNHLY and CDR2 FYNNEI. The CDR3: CARGATYEQYF. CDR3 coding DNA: TGTGCCAGGGGAGCGACCTACGAGCAGTACTTC.

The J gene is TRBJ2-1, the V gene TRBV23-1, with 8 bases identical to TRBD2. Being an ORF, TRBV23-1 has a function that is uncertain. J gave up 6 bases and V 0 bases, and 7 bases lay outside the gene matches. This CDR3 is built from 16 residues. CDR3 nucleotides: TGCGCCAGCAGTCAATCGACCCTAGCGGGCTGCAATGAGCAGTTCTTC. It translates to CASSQSTLAGCNEQFF.

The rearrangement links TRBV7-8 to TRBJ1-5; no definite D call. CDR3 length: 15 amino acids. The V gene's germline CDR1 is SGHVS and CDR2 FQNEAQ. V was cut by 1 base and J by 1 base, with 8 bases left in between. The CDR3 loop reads CASSLGQMSNQPQHF. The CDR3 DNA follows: TGTGCCAGCAGCTTAGGCCAGATGAGCAATCAGCCCCAGCATTTT.

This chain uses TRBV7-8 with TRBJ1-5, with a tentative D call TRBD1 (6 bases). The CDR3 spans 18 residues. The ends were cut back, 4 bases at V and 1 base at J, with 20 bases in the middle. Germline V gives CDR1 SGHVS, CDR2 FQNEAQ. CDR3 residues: CASSSSTLQGRSNQPQHF. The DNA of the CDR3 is TGTGCCAGCAGCTCCTCAACCTTACAGGGTCGCAGCAATCAGCCCCAGCATTTT.

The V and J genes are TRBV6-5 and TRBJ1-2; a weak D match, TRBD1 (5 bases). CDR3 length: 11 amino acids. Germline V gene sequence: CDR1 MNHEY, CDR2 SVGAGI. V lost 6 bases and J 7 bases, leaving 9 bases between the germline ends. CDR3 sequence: CASSRDGGYTF. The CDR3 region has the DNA TGTGCCAGCAGCCGGGACGGTGGCTACACCTTC.

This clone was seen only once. Here the CDR3 reads CASSMEGISYGYTF. The CDR3 nucleotides are TGTGCCAGCAGTATGGAGGGAATAAGCTATGGCTACACCTTC. V usage is TRBV6-5 and J usage is TRBJ1-2; no firm D call. CDR1 MNHEY and CDR2 SVGAGI come from the germline V gene. V lost 5 bases and J lost 4, with 14 bases in between. The CDR3 contains 14 residues.

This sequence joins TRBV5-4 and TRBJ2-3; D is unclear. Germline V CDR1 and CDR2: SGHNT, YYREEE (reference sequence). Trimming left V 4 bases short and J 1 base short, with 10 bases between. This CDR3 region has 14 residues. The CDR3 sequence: CASSQVTGTDTQYF. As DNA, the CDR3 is TGTGCCAGCAGCCAGGTAACTGGCACAGATACGCAGTATTTT. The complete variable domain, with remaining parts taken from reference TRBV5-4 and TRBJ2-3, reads ETGVTQSPTHLIKTRGQQVTLRCSSQSGHNTVSWYQQALGQGPQFIFQYYREEENGRGNFPPRFSGLQFPNYSSELNVNALELDDSALYLCASSQVTGTDTQYFGPGTRLTVL.

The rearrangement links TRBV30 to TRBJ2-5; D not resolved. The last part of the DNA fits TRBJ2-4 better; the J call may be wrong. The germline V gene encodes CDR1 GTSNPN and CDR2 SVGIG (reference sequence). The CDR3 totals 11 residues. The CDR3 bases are TGTGCCTGGACCCAAGACATCATTCAGTACTTC. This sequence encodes CAWTQDIIQYF.

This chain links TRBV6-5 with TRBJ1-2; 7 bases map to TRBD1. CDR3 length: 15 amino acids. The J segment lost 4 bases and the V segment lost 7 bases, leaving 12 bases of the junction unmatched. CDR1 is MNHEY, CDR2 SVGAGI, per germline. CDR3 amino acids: CASNTDRVGIYGYTF. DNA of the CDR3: TGTGCCAGCAACACCGACAGGGTTGGGATCTATGGCTACACCTTC.

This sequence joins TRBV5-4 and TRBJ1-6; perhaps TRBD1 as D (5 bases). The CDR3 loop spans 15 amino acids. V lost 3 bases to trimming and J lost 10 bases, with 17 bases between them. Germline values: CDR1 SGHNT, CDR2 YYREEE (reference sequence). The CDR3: CASSWDPEGSSPLHF. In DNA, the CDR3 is TGTGCCAGCAGCTGGGACCCCGAGGGATCCTCACCCCTCCACTTT.

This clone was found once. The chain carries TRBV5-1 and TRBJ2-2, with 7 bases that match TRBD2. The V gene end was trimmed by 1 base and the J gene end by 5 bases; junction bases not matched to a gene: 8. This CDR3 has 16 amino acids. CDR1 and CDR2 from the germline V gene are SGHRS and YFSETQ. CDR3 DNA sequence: TGCGCCAGCAGCTTGCGGCCTAGCGGAGAGACCGGGGAGCTGTTTTTT. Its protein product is CASSLRPSGETGELFF.

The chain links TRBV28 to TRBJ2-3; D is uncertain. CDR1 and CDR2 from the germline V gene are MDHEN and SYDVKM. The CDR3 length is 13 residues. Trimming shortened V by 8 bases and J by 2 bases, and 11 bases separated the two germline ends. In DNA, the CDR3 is TGTGCCAGCGGGTGGGATAACACAGATACGCAGTATTTT. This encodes CASGWDNTDTQYF.

CDR3 in amino acids: CASSLGAPGELFF. CDR3 nucleotide sequence: TGTGCCAGCAGCTTAGGTGCTCCCGGGGAGCTGTTTTTT. The chain recombines TRBV7-9 with TRBJ2-2, with D unclear. The CDR3 extends over 13 amino acids. The germline V gene encodes CDR1 SEHNR and CDR2 FQNEAQ (reference sequence). Trimming shortened V by 1 base and J by 6 bases, and 6 bases separated the two germline ends. Supplemented by reference TRBV7-9 and TRBJ2-2, the full variable domain reads DTGVSQNPRHKITKRGQNVTFRCDPISEHNRLYWYRQTLGQGPEFLTYFQNEAQLEKSRLLSDRFSAERPKGSFSTLEIQRTEQGDSAMYLCASSLGAPGELFFGEGSRLTVL.

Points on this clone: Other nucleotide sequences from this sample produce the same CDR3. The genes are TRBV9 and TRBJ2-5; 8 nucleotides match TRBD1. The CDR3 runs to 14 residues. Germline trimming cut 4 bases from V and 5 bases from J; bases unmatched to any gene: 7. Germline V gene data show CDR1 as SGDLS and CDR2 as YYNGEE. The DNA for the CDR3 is TGTGCCAGCAGCCCGACAGGGGTTGGGGAGACCCAGTACTTC. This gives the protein CASSPTGVGETQYF.

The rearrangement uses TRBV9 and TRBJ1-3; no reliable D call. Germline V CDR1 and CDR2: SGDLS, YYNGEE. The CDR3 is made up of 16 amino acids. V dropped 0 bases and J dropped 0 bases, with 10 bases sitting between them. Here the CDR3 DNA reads TGTGCCAGCAGCGTAGATCACGGGGACTCTGGAAACACCATATATTTT. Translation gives CASSVDHGDSGNTIYF.

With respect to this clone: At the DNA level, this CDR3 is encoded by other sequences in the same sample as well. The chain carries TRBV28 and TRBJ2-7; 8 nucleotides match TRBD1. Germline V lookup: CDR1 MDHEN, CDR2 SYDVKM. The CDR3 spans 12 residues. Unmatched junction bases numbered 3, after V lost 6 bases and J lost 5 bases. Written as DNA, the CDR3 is TGTGCCAGCAGCCTGACAGGGGACGAGCAGTACTTC. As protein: CASSLTGDEQYF.